These 31 T cell receptor beta chains share one sample of origin, sequenced in a study of glioma-infiltrating T cells. Using RNA template, CDR3s of TCR alpha and beta were amplified with iRepertoire arm-PCR. TCRdb independently ran MiXCR on the multiplex PCR reads; one entry per CDR3 protein. This table has a few hundred thousand distinct CDR3 sequences, 35% to 45% appearing once. Source material: glioma tissue, nonneoplastic brain tissue, or PBMCs (not recorded which). Source of these receptors: a human donor with low-grade glioma or glioblastoma, undergoing nonglioma brain surgery, or in good health (not recorded which).

V is TRBV4-1 and J is TRBJ2-3; no clear D. In germline, CDR1 is MGHRA, CDR2 YSYEKL. V was pared by 1 base and J by 0 bases, with 8 bases between. The CDR3 spans 15 residues. CDR3 in amino acids: CASSQGIGSTDTQYF. Written as DNA, the CDR3 is TGCGCCAGCAGCCAAGGGATCGGTAGCACAGATACGCAGTATTTT.

Concerning this clonotype itself: With a much larger clone just one base away, this may be a read error. The chain carries TRBV15 and TRBJ1-2, with a possible D match to TRBD1 (6 bases). The CDR3 loop spans 14 amino acids. Germline lookup yields CDR1 LNHNV and CDR2 YYDKDF (reference sequence). The CDR3 DNA is TGTGACACCAGCAGACAACAGGGCCCTGGAGGCTACACCTTC. Protein product: CDTSRQQGPGGYTF.

The genes are TRBV3-1 and TRBJ2-2, with 7 bases matching TRBD2. Germline V CDR1 and CDR2: LGHDT, YNNKEL (reference sequence). This CDR3 is 17 amino acids long. Losses at the gene ends were 1 base for V and 5 bases for J; bases not matched to a gene: 10. The CDR3 DNA sequence: TGTGCCAGCAGCCAAGTCTTCCTACTAGCGCAAACCGGGGAGCTGTTTTTT. This gives the protein CASSQVFLLAQTGELFF.

J is TRBJ2-2 and V is TRBV5-4; the D gene is possibly TRBD2 (5 bases). Per the germline V gene, CDR1 is SGHNT and CDR2 is YYREEE (reference sequence). This CDR3 has 15 amino acids. V shed 2 bases and J shed 8 bases, with 16 bases lying between them. The DNA of the CDR3 is TGTGCCAGCAGCTTCCAGGAGAGGGCTCAAGGGGAGCTGTTTTTT. The encoded protein is CASSFQERAQGELFF.

The genes are TRBV4-1 and TRBJ2-1; the match to TRBD2 covers 9 bases. This CDR3 is 13 amino acids long. V lost 5 bases and J lost 8; bases outside the gene matches: 4. Germline V gene data show CDR1 as MGHRA and CDR2 as YSYEKL. CDR3: CASSFGTSYEQFF. CDR3 DNA sequence: TGCGCCAGCAGCTTCGGGACTAGCTATGAGCAGTTCTTC.

A remark on this clonotype: A much larger clone differs from this one at a single base, so this may be a read error. This chain uses TRBV27 with TRBJ2-7; TRBD1 matches at 7 bases. The CDR3 totals 14 residues. Unmatched junction bases numbered 3, after V lost 4 bases and J lost 0 bases. CDR1 is MNHEY, CDR2 SMNVEV, per germline (reference sequence). Written as DNA, the CDR3 is TGTGCCAGCAGTTGGACAGGTGCCTCCTACGAGCAGTACTTC. Translation gives CASSWTGASYEQYF.

V usage is TRBV6-5 and J usage is TRBJ2-3; D remains unclear. V lost 0 bases and J lost 6, with 16 bases in between. This CDR3 is built from 16 residues. Germline CDR1 reads MNHEY; CDR2 reads SVGAGI. The CDR3 loop reads CASSYSVSDLRDTQYF. The CDR3, as DNA: TGTGCCAGCAGTTACTCCGTGAGCGACCTAAGGGATACGCAGTATTTT.

A remark on this clonotype: Relative to the germline gene, one junction end is altered; a read error may explain this. V usage is TRBV29-1 and J usage is TRBJ2-1; D gene ambiguous. Germline lookup yields CDR1 SQVTM and CDR2 ANQGSEA. The CDR3 totals 12 residues. The CDR3: CSVDVGFNEQLF. DNA for the CDR3: TGCAGCGTTGACGTGGGGTTCAATGAGCAGCTCTTC.

On this clonotype itself: One base away lies a much larger clone, so this may be a sequencing read error. This chain joins TRBV6-5 and TRBJ2-5; D not certain. CDR3 size: 12 residues. Germline V gives CDR1 MNHEY, CDR2 SVGAGI. The CDR3 sequence: CANSYSGETQYF. The CDR3 region has the DNA TGTGCCAACAGTTACTCTGGAGAGACCCAGTACTTC.

This clonotype occurred many times. This chain connects TRBV7-2 to TRBJ2-7; D uncertain. Trimming took 5 bases from V and 2 from J, leaving 4 bases between them. This CDR3 comprises 11 residues. Germline assignment: CDR1 SGHTA and CDR2 FQGNSA. The CDR3 is CASSPAYEQYF. The CDR3 nucleotides read TGTGCCAGCAGCCCCGCCTACGAGCAGTACTTC.

For this clonotype: Since a much larger clone is just one base distant, this may be a read error. V and J are TRBV28 and TRBJ1-1; no firm D call. Germline-derived CDR1 and CDR2 are MDHEN and SYDVKM. The V gene lost 3 bases and the J gene lost 0 bases, with 11 bases spanning the gap. This CDR3 region has 15 residues. The CDR3 spells CASSFPEAVNTEAFF. CDR3 sequence (DNA): TGTGCCAGCAGTTTCCCAGAGGCGGTGAACACTGAAGCTTTCTTT.

This rearrangement joins TRBV24-1 to TRBJ2-3; D remains ambiguous. The CDR3 runs to 15 residues. CDR1 and CDR2 (germline): KGHDR, SFDVKD. Deletions cut 3 bases from V and 1 base from J, with 10 bases between. The CDR3 reads CATSDLASGTDTQYF. CDR3 DNA: TGTGCCACCAGTGATCTGGCTTCAGGCACAGATACGCAGTATTTT.

The CDR3 DNA reads as TGCAGTGCTAGAGTATTGGGACAGGGCCCTCTCGAGCAGTACTTC. Residues: CSARVLGQGPLEQYF. The rearrangement joins TRBV20-1 to TRBJ2-7; 9 bases agree with TRBD1. The CDR3 totals 15 residues. Germline values: CDR1 DFQATT, CDR2 SNEGSKA (reference sequence). V trimming: 1 base; J trimming: 6 bases; junction bases outside the gene matches: 10.

This clonotype was observed a single time. The chain couples TRBV12-3 or TRBV12-4 to TRBJ1-1, with D uncertain. Trimming removed 7 bases from V and 1 base from J, with 7 bases in between. There are 12 residues in the CDR3. In nucleotides, the CDR3 is TGTGCCAGCAACCCGGGGAACACTGAAGCTTTCTTT. Translation: CASNPGNTEAFF.

The chain uses TRBV2 and TRBJ1-4, with 7 bases identical to TRBD1. CDR1 SNHLY and CDR2 FYNNEI come from the germline V gene. This CDR3 contains 15 residues. Trimming removed 6 bases from V and 0 bases from J; junction bases left unmatched: 4. Here the CDR3 reads CASRRDRATNEKLFF. The CDR3 coding sequence is TGTGCCAGCAGAAGGGACAGAGCAACTAATGAAAAACTGTTTTTT.

The rearrangement uses TRBV18 and TRBJ1-2; D perhaps matches TRBD1 (6 bases). The V and J ends lost 0 bases and 8 bases respectively, with 16 bases between them. This CDR3 contains 15 residues. CDR1 KGHSH and CDR2 LQKENI come from the germline V gene. DNA of the CDR3: TGTGCCAGCTCACCACCTGGGGACAAGCTCTCCGGCTACACCTTC. This translates into CASSPPGDKLSGYTF.

This clonotype showed up just a few times. The rearrangement joins TRBV24-1 to TRBJ2-5, with 9 positions matching TRBD2. In germline, CDR1 is KGHDR, CDR2 SFDVKD. Germline trimming cut 1 base from V and 4 bases from J; bases unmatched to any gene: 0. The CDR3 loop spans 14 amino acids. The CDR3 DNA reads as TGTGCCACCAGTGATTTACTAGCGGGAGAGACCCAGTACTTC. Translating it yields CATSDLLAGETQYF.

There are a few counts of this clonotype. J is TRBJ2-5 and V is TRBV6-1, with 9 bases that match TRBD2. After removal of 6 bases from V and 4 bases from J, the junction contained 15 bases not matched to a gene. Germline CDR1 MNHNS, CDR2 SASEGT. There are 17 residues in the CDR3. The CDR3, as DNA: TGTGCCAGCAGCCCTATGATGCGGCGGGAGGGCCGAGAGACCCAGTACTTC. Translated: CASSPMMRREGRETQYF.

The chain links TRBV7-9 to TRBJ2-5; a weak D match, TRBD1 (5 bases). V was trimmed by 6 bases and J by 2 bases, leaving 10 bases between them. This CDR3 is built from 13 residues. CDR1 SEHNR and CDR2 FQNEAQ come from the germline V gene (reference sequence). In DNA, the CDR3 is TGTGCCAGCAGTATCACAGGTCAAGAGACCCAGTACTTC. It yields the protein CASSITGQETQYF.

The sample holds a few counts of this clonotype. The chain uses TRBV20-1 and TRBJ2-5; 8 bases line up with TRBD2. Germline loops: CDR1 DFQATT, CDR2 SNEGSKA (reference sequence). The CDR3 is made up of 14 amino acids. Losses at the gene ends were 1 base for V and 1 base for J; bases not matched to a gene: 2. The CDR3 loop reads CSARVAGSQETQYF. Here the CDR3 DNA reads TGCAGTGCTAGAGTAGCGGGGTCCCAAGAGACCCAGTACTTC.

The table lists this clonotype with a count of one. V usage is TRBV20-1 and J usage is TRBJ1-1; 9 bases match TRBD1. The CDR3 length is 15 residues. Germline-derived CDR1 and CDR2 are DFQATT and SNEGSKA (reference sequence). Trimming took 6 bases from V and 4 from J; bases not matched to a gene: 12. As DNA, the CDR3 is TGCAGTGCCAAAACCGGGACAGGGTGGATCACTGAAGCTTTCTTT. Translating gives CSAKTGTGWITEAFF.

V and J are TRBV27 and TRBJ2-3; 8 bases are shared with TRBD1. Germline V gene data show CDR1 as MNHEY and CDR2 as SMNVEV (reference sequence). This CDR3 has 13 residues. Trimming removed 8 bases from V and 8 bases from J; junction bases left unmatched: 9. CDR3 nucleotides: TGTGCCAGCGGTTCCCAGGGGGCGGGTACGCAGTATTTT. The encoded protein is CASGSQGAGTQYF.

With regard to this clonotype: A much larger clone differs by one base, so this may be a read error. V gene TRBV6-1 combines with J gene TRBJ2-3, with D unclear. CDR3 length: 13 residues. V was clipped by 2 bases and J by 2 bases, with 5 bases between them. In germline, CDR1 is MNHNS, CDR2 SASEGT. This chain's CDR3 is CASSERYTDTQYF. For the CDR3, the DNA is TGTGCCAGCAGTGAACGGTACACAGATACGCAGTATTTT.

This clonotype was counted ten times or more. This chain connects TRBV4-2 to TRBJ2-3, with D perhaps given as TRBD1 or TRBD2 (5 bases each). The V gene's germline CDR1 is LGHNA and CDR2 YNFKEQ. The CDR3 has 17 residues. With 3 bases removed from V and 4 bases from J, the gap between germline ends came to 20 bases. CDR3 DNA: TGTGCCAGCAGCCAGAACCGGGGCACCGTGGGAGCAGATACGCAGTATTTT. The encoded protein is CASSQNRGTVGADTQYF.

This clonotype was seen at least ten times. The CDR3 region has the DNA TGTGCCAGCAGCTACGGGACAGGGAGTACCTACGAGCAGTACTTC. It is translated as CASSYGTGSTYEQYF. V gene TRBV7-2 combines with J gene TRBJ2-7, with 9 nucleotides matching TRBD1. In germline, CDR1 is SGHTA, CDR2 FQGNSA. The CDR3 has 15 residues. Trimming at V came to 4 bases and at J to 2 bases, leaving 6 bases not matched to a gene.

Remarks on this clonotype: The conserved phenylalanine or tryptophan normally closing the CDR3 is absent here, so this likely arose from a read error. DNA of the CDR3: TGCAGCGTTGCAGGGGGCAACACTGAAGCTTTCTTA. Translation gives CSVAGGNTEAFL. The rearrangement uses TRBV29-1 and TRBJ1-1; 8 nucleotides line up with TRBD1. CDR1 is SQVTM and CDR2 is ANQGSEA in the germline V gene. This CDR3 has 12 amino acids. The trim removed 4 bases at V and 2 bases at J, leaving 0 bases unmatched.

Note on this clonotype: A much larger clone is a single base away; this may be a read error. No conserved phenylalanine or tryptophan ends this CDR3, so it is likely a read error. This sequence joins TRBV28 and TRBJ2-5; D remains ambiguous. TRBJ2-7 explains the end of the DNA better; the J call may be wrong. The CDR3 totals 11 residues. The V gene's germline CDR1 is MDHEN and CDR2 SYDVKM. The CDR3 sequence is CASSTVSEQYL. For the CDR3, the DNA is TGTGCCAGCAGCACCGTTTCCGAGCAGTACTTG.

To note about this clonotype: A single base separates this from a much larger clone, so it may be a read error. The V gene is TRBV6-5, the J gene TRBJ2-1, with unresolved D. The CDR3 sequence is 13 residues long. V shed 4 bases and J shed 10 bases, with 14 bases lying between them. The germline gives CDR1 MNHEY, CDR2 SVGAGI. The CDR3 region has the DNA TGTGCCAGCAGTTTCGACCGGGCCGCAGAGCAGTTCTTC. Translated: CASSFDRAAEQFF.

This clonotype was counted only a few times. The genes are TRBV19 and TRBJ2-7; the D gene is possibly TRBD1 (6 bases). CDR3 length: 14 amino acids. V lost 6 bases to trimming and J lost 1 base, with 13 bases between them. CDR1 is LNHDA, CDR2 SQIVND, per germline (reference sequence). The CDR3 DNA follows: TGTGCCAGTAGCTACGGGACACGATCCTACGAGCAGTACTTC. Translation gives CASSYGTRSYEQYF.

Comments on this clonotype: This may be a read error, as it is one base from a much larger clone. The chain uses TRBV6-1 and TRBJ1-1, with D unresolved. Germline values: CDR1 MNHNS, CDR2 SASEGT. The CDR3 contains 13 residues. The CDR3 region is CASSPPENAEAFF. CDR3 bases: TGTGCCAGCAGTCCTCCCGAGAACGCTGAAGCTTTCTTT.

This chain connects TRBV3-1 to TRBJ1-2; 7 bases are shared with TRBD1. The J segment lost 7 bases and the V segment lost 2 bases, leaving 7 bases of the junction unmatched. The CDR3 extends over 14 amino acids. Germline V lookup: CDR1 LGHDT, CDR2 YNNKEL (reference sequence). CDR3 in DNA: TGTGCCAGCAGCCAATTTGGACAGGTCGGTGGCTACACCTTC. This sequence encodes CASSQFGQVGGYTF. Full variable domain (remainder filled in from reference TRBV3-1 and TRBJ1-2): DTAVSQTPKYLVTQMGNDKSIKCEQNLGHDTMYWYKQDSKKFLKIMFSYNNKELIINETVPNRFSPKSPDKAHLNLHINSLELGDSAVYFCASSQFGQVGGYTFGSGTRLTVV.